Following are 7 T cell receptor beta chains from one sample sequenced in a study of T and B cells in COVID-19 patients. BIOMED2 TRB-A/B primer pools were used in multiplex TRB PCR. MiXCR, run by TCRdb on the multiplex PCR reads, gives a single entry per CDR3 protein. The sample holds about 11,000 distinct CDR3 sequences, roughly a third seen once. Blood genomic DNA input for TRB amplification was roughly 250-500 ng. Sequenced material: blood. These receptor sequences come from a human donor with active COVID-19.

By frequency in the sample, this clonotype is medium-sized (0.01 to 0.1%). Written as DNA, the CDR3 is TGTGCCAGTAGTAGGAGACTAGCGGGGAGCACAGATACGCAGTATTTT. Translated, it gives CASSRRLAGSTDTQYF. The chain has TRBV19 and TRBJ2-3, with TRBD2 identical over 11 bases. The CDR3 covers 16 residues. The J segment lost 0 bases and the V segment lost 4 bases, leaving 3 bases of the junction unmatched. The germline gives CDR1 LNHDA, CDR2 SQIVND (reference sequence).

In regard to this clonotype: This may be a read error, as it is one base from a much larger clone. CDR3 nucleotide sequence: TGTGCCAGCAGTGAAGCAATCCAGGGGAATACTTATAGCAATCAGCCCAAGCATTTT. Amino acid sequence: CASSEAIQGNTYSNQPKHF. The chain has TRBV6-1 and TRBJ1-5, with D perhaps matching TRBD1 (6 bases). This CDR3 is built from 19 residues. CDR1 and CDR2 (germline): MNHNS, SASEGT.

The chain recombines TRBV6-5 with TRBJ2-2; 7 bases match TRBD2. The CDR3 runs to 15 residues. Trimming at V came to 4 bases and at J to 4 bases, leaving 6 bases not matched to a gene. From germline, CDR1 is MNHEY and CDR2 SVGAGI. In DNA, the CDR3 is TGTGCCAGCAGTTCGGGGGGAATTGTCACCGGGGAGCTGTTTTTT. Translation gives CASSSGGIVTGELFF.

CDR3 DNA sequence: TGTGCCAGCACTCAAGTTGGGGCACGCACAGATACGCAGTATTTT. Residues: CASTQVGARTDTQYF. The chain employs TRBV6-5 and TRBJ2-3, with a possible D match to TRBD1 (5 bases). CDR3 size: 15 residues. CDR1 and CDR2 (germline): MNHEY, SVGAGI. The V and J ends lost 7 bases and 1 base respectively, with 15 bases between them.

Comment on this clonotype: Compared with germline, one end of the junction differs, possibly owing to a read error. The rearrangement uses TRBV5-4 and TRBJ2-4; D may be TRBD2 (5 bases). This CDR3 has 16 amino acids. The germline CDR1 and CDR2 sequences are SGHNT and YYREEE (reference sequence). In nucleotides, the CDR3 is TGCGCCAGCAGCCCAGGAGACTACTTAGCCAAAAACATTCAGTACTTC. Protein product: CASSPGDYLAKNIQYF. The full variable domain, with the rest looked up from reference TRBV5-4 and TRBJ2-4, is ETGVTQSPTHLIKTRGQQVTLRCSSQSGHNTVSWYQQALGQGPQFIFQYYREEENGRGNFPPRFSGLQFPNYSSELNVNALELDDSALYLCASSPGDYLAKNIQYFGAGTRLSVL.

This clonotype has only a few counts. The V gene is TRBV10-3, the J gene TRBJ2-2, with 9 bases matching TRBD1. CDR1 is ENHRY, CDR2 SYGVKD, per germline. The CDR3 runs to 15 residues. Unmatched junction bases numbered 6, after V lost 5 bases and J lost 5 bases. The CDR3 nucleotides read TGTGCCATCAGTTCGACAGGGGGGAGGACCGGGGAGCTGTTTTTT. Its translation: CAISSTGGRTGELFF.

Remarks on this clonotype: No conserved phenylalanine or tryptophan is present at the end of the CDR3, so a read error is the likely explanation. This chain joins TRBV5-4 and TRBJ2-3, with TRBD1 matching 7 bases. Germline-derived CDR1 and CDR2 are SGHNT and YYREEE (reference sequence). The CDR3 is 16 amino acids. The trim removed 0 bases at V and 1 base at J, leaving 5 bases unmatched. DNA of the CDR3: TGTGCCAGCAGCTTGGGGTTAGGGACAGGCACAGATACGCAGTATTTG. It codes for CASSLGLGTGTDTQYL.